A single sample is the source of the 19 T cell receptor beta chains below, sequenced in a study of blood T cell repertoires in COVID-19. Data came from immunoSEQ multiplex PCR; TCRdb stores just in-frame clones and leaves some out. The data show around 120,000 clones, more than 75% seen once. The sequenced sample consisted of peripheral blood. These receptors were collected from a human donor in a cohort sampled during active COVID-19.

This clone was detected only a few times. This chain uses TRBV21-1 with TRBJ2-7; the D call of TRBD1 is as the table states it, not checked on the DNA. TRBV21-1 is a pseudogene segment. The CDR3 runs 14 residues. The CDR3 protein is CASSLRDSAYEQYF. The CDR3 DNA follows: TGTGCCAGCAGCCTCCGGGACAGTGCCTACGAGCAGTACTTC.

This chain links TRBV2 with TRBJ2-5; 10 positions match TRBD1. With V trimmed by 4 bases and J by 2 bases, 1 base remained unmatched. Per germline, CDR1 SNHLY and CDR2 FYNNEI. CDR3 length equals 14 residues. CDR3 region: CASSVDRGQETQYF. CDR3 nucleotides: TGTGCCAGCAGTGTGGACAGGGGGCAAGAGACCCAGTACTTC.

The rearrangement joins TRBV4-1 to TRBJ2-7, with TRBD1 matching 8 bases. Germline loops: CDR1 MGHRA, CDR2 YSYEKL. The J segment lost 2 bases and the V segment lost 5 bases, leaving 5 bases of the junction unmatched. This CDR3 has 14 residues. The CDR3 DNA follows: TGCGCCAGCAGCGTCCGACAGGGGCCCTACGAGCAGTACTTC. It yields the protein CASSVRQGPYEQYF.

This chain links TRBV7-2 with TRBJ2-7; D is ambiguous. The germline V gene encodes CDR1 SGHTA and CDR2 FQGNSA. Trimming stripped 1 base from V and 0 bases from J, with 10 bases between. The CDR3 is made up of 15 amino acids. CDR3 region: CASSLGASSSYEQYF. The CDR3 DNA reads as TGTGCCAGCAGCTTAGGAGCGTCGAGCTCCTACGAGCAGTACTTC.

The rearrangement links TRBV5-1 to TRBJ2-1, with TRBD2 identical over 10 bases. This CDR3 is 17 amino acids long. The germline V gene has CDR1 SGHRS and CDR2 YFSETQ. After removal of 0 bases from V and 7 bases from J, the junction contained 10 bases not matched to a gene. In nucleotides, the CDR3 is TGCGCCAGCAGCTTGGTTGGGCTAGCGGGAGTTCAGAATGAGCAGTTCTTC. It encodes CASSLVGLAGVQNEQFF.

This sequence joins TRBV5-6 and TRBJ2-1; D uncertain. The CDR3 is made up of 12 amino acids. V lost 2 bases to trimming and J lost 9 bases, with 9 bases between them. CDR1 and CDR2 (germline): SGHDT, YYEEEE. The CDR3 region is CASSFPRSEQFF. The DNA of the CDR3 is TGTGCCAGCAGCTTTCCTAGGAGTGAGCAGTTCTTC.

The chain is built from TRBV7-2 and TRBJ1-1; 7 nucleotides line up with TRBD1. This CDR3 has 14 residues. Germline CDR1 and CDR2: SGHTA and FQGNSA. V was clipped by 0 bases and J by 4 bases; unmatched bases: 2. This chain's CDR3 is CASSLAAGGTEAFF. In nucleotides, the CDR3 is TGTGCCAGCAGCTTAGCGGCAGGGGGCACTGAAGCTTTCTTT.

The chain employs TRBV27 and TRBJ2-5; 14 bases are a match to TRBD2. The length of the CDR3 is 16 residues. Germline V gene lookup returns CDR1 MNHEY and CDR2 SMNVEV (reference sequence). Losses at the gene ends were 0 bases for V and 7 bases for J; bases not matched to a gene: 4. CDR3 bases: TGTGCCAGCAGTTTATCCGGGACTAGCGGGAGTGTGACCCAGTACTTC. Amino acid sequence: CASSLSGTSGSVTQYF.

The J gene is TRBJ2-5, the V gene TRBV3-1 (or the pseudogene TRBV3-2); TRBD2 agrees at 10 bases. The CDR3 has 14 residues. The germline gives CDR1 LGHDT, CDR2 YNNKEL (reference sequence). Trimming cost V 4 bases and J 9 bases; bases outside gene matches: 8. CDR3 in DNA: TGTGCCAGCAGCCCGTTAGCGGGGGGTGGGGCCCAGTACTTC. Its translation: CASSPLAGGGAQYF.

This clone was counted a single time. CDR3 DNA sequence: TGTGCCAGCAGCCCCCACAGCGGGAGGCCAAGCACAGATACGCAGTATTTT. It is translated as CASSPHSGRPSTDTQYF. The chain joins TRBV3-1 (or the pseudogene TRBV3-2) to TRBJ2-3; 9 nucleotides align to TRBD2. Germline-derived CDR1 and CDR2 are LGHDT and YNNKEL (reference sequence). Trimming removed 4 bases from V and 0 bases from J; junction bases left unmatched: 8. The CDR3 covers 17 residues.

V and J are TRBV19 and TRBJ1-2, with TRBD1 as a possible D gene (6 bases). The CDR3 length is 16 residues. Germline V CDR1 and CDR2: LNHDA, SQIVND (reference sequence). V shed 1 base and J shed 1 base, with 13 bases lying between them. CDR3 loop: CASSIGDRRFNYGYTF. The CDR3 nucleotides read TGTGCCAGTAGTATAGGAGACAGGCGTTTTAACTATGGCTACACCTTC.

The chain is built from TRBV6-5 and TRBJ1-2; the match to TRBD1 covers 7 bases. J was trimmed by 6 bases and V by 2 bases; bases with no gene match: 9. The CDR3 is 15 amino acids. The V gene's germline CDR1 is MNHEY and CDR2 SVGAGI. The chain's CDR3 is CASSYARQGGNGYTF. The CDR3 DNA sequence: TGTGCCAGCAGTTACGCGAGACAGGGTGGGAATGGCTACACCTTC.

This chain links TRBV28 with TRBJ2-7; no clear D gene. Trimming stripped 6 bases from V and 7 bases from J, with 13 bases between. CDR1 and CDR2 (germline): MDHEN, SYDVKM. The CDR3 length is 12 residues. The CDR3 sequence: CASRYRRREQYF. The CDR3 DNA follows: TGTGCCAGCAGGTATCGACGGAGAGAGCAGTACTTC.

The rearrangement links TRBV2 to TRBJ2-1; 7 positions match TRBD1. There are 14 residues in the CDR3. V trimming: 5 bases; J trimming: 5 bases; junction bases outside the gene matches: 6. Germline V gives CDR1 SNHLY, CDR2 FYNNEI. The DNA of the CDR3 is TGTGCCAGCAGTCGACAGGGTTGGGACAATGAGCAGTTCTTC. This codes for CASSRQGWDNEQFF. The whole variable domain, remainder taken from reference TRBV2 and TRBJ2-1, is EPEVTQTPSHQVTQMGQEVILRCVPISNHLYFYWYRQILGQKVEFLVSFYNNEISEKSEIFDDQFSVERPDGSNFTLKIRSTKLEDSAMYFCASSRQGWDNEQFFGPGTRLTVL.

This sequence joins TRBV6-6 and TRBJ1-6; possible D gene TRBD1, 6 bases. Germline lookup yields CDR1 MNHNY and CDR2 SVGAGI (reference sequence). V lost 5 bases to trimming and J lost 5 bases, with 16 bases between them. The CDR3 contains 16 residues. The CDR3 DNA reads as TGTGCCAGCAGTCTACAGGGCAGGGCCAATAATTCACCCCTCCACTTT. It yields the protein CASSLQGRANNSPLHF.

The V call is TRBV6-5, the J call TRBJ1-5, with a tentative D call TRBD1 (6 bases). Germline loops: CDR1 MNHEY, CDR2 SVGAGI. V dropped 11 bases and J dropped 6 bases, with 17 bases sitting between them. CDR3 length equals 13 residues. The CDR3 DNA reads TGTGCCTTCGGGGGGGGCCAAGGTCAGCCCCAGCATTTT. This gives the protein CAFGGGQGQPQHF.

The chain recombines TRBV5-1 with TRBJ2-2, with D perhaps TRBD1 (6 bases). This CDR3 is 16 amino acids long. The V end was cut by 1 base, the J end by 1 base, with 11 bases between. Germline CDR1 SGHRS, CDR2 YFSETQ. The CDR3 bases are TGCGCCAGCAGCTTGCAGTGGGGGCTGAACACCGGGGAGCTGTTTTTT. The encoded protein is CASSLQWGLNTGELFF.

V gene TRBV5-1 combines with J gene TRBJ2-1; D perhaps matches TRBD2 (7 bases). The V and J ends lost 0 bases and 11 bases respectively, with 12 bases between them. The CDR3 runs to 13 residues. The germline V gene encodes CDR1 SGHRS and CDR2 YFSETQ. CDR3 DNA sequence: TGCGCCAGCAGCTTGGTCCGGGGGGCGAAGCAGTTCTTC. The encoded protein is CASSLVRGAKQFF.

With respect to this clone: A read error may produce the germline difference seen at one junction end. This chain uses TRBV12-3 or TRBV12-4 with TRBJ2-7; D is perhaps TRBD2 (5 bases). The CDR3 extends over 11 amino acids. The CDR3 protein is CASSFRTRAHF. The CDR3 nucleotides read TGTGCCAGCAGTTTCAGGACGAGGGCGCACTTC.